This TCR beta chain was captured by sequencing in a study of T cells in Graves' hyperthyroidism and ophthalmopathy (dated by TCRdb to about 2019). In terms of the full investigation: Peripheral blood samples were taken at initial diagnosis, before any treatment was given. To identify TCR V-J signatures that set the groups apart, the researchers used a discovery cohort of approximately 98 patients, made up of 40 to 45 with Graves' ophthalmopathy and approximately 57 with stable Graves' hyperthyroidism. Prospective prediction of ophthalmopathy was tested in an independent validation cohort of fewer than 20 hyperthyroidism patients and some 17 patients who later progressed to ophthalmopathy. The roughly 100 discovery patients were randomly split 7:3 into training and test sets. In about 6 Graves' hyperthyroidism patients, the study also compared T-cell repertoires from thyroid tissue with T-cell repertoires from blood. After sampling, hyperthyroidism patients received methimazole starting at 30 mg daily, and ophthalmopathy patients received high-dose intravenous methylprednisolone. According to the paper, TCR Vbeta CDR3 sequencing was carried out on over 130 peripheral blood samples, which came from approximately 41 ophthalmopathy, about 75 hyperthyroidism and roughly 17 progressor patients.

Stable Graves' hyperthyroidism was defined as the absence of progression to ophthalmopathy over 18 months of follow-up. Hyperthyroidism patients were aged 18 to 65 years and newly diagnosed, with disease duration of less than 2 months. Exclusion was applied to patients with uncontrolled infections, other autoimmune diseases, pregnancy or lactation. Diagnoses were established on the basis of clinical symptoms, serum thyroxine and TRAb, thyroid ultrasound, and orbital computed tomography. PBMCs were separated from roughly 9.6 ml of fresh peripheral blood using Ficoll-Paque density gradient centrifugation. Trizol reagent was used to extract total RNA, and RNA quality was then checked on an Agilent 2100 Bioanalyzer. The investigation overall reported the following: Sample size was not statistically predetermined, and investigators were not blinded to group allocation. In validation, the model predicted progression to ophthalmopathy with approximately 71% sensitivity and less than 80% specificity, a median of approximately 6.5 months before onset. Blood samples also contained most of the expanded thyroid clonotypes (frequency above 0.001), which suggests that blood repertoires may reflect thyroid immune responses. A 13 V-J signature model separated ophthalmopathy from stable hyperthyroidism, with about 90% sensitivity and about 81% specificity in cross-validation and 80%/75% in testing.

Measured from the cysteine to the phenylalanine, the CDR3 is 15 residues long. The only DNA kept is the CDR3, 45 bases in frame from the first base. The germline V gene yields SQVTM for CDR1 and ANQGSEA for CDR2. About this clonotype: Its recognized antigen is unknown. A much larger clone lies one base from this, so it may be a read error.

The TCR beta CDR3 regions were amplified from the RNA transcripts. For the first round of RT-PCR on the TCR CDR3, the HTBI primer set was used together with the Qiagen OneStep RT-PCR kit. A second multiplex PCR round built the libraries, followed by size selection and purification. Libraries were sequenced paired-end with 100 bp reads on an Illumina HiSeq2000. The study's processing was this. SOAPnuke was used to process the raw data, removing reads that contained adapters or uncalled bases, had a mean Phred below 15, or lacked an exact match to the constant primer or identifier. High-quality paired reads were merged with COPE v1.2.5, and unique nucleotide sequences were defined as clonotypes. MiTCR v1.1 was used to align clonotypes to the IMGT TRBV, TRBD and TRBJ reference segments. The analysis included only V-J combinations with a frequency above 0.0001, which together covered 98% to 99.2% of the repertoires. The TCS score was defined as the ratio of F50 (clonal expansion) to E x V (chaos), calculated using BLOSUM62-based TCRdist between CDR3 peptides within each V-J. Welch's t-statistics and random forest reduced approximately 520 V-J features to 10 to 15, which were used in a naive Bayes classifier (R e1071). TCRdb ran its own pipeline on the public reads, namely fastp trimming at Q25 and MiXCR clone calling, and kept in-frame beta chains. Each CDR3 protein appears once, grouped with its most common genes and DNA. The V and J calls were determined by TCRdb, not by the authors. For this sample there are about half a million distinct CDR3 sequences; less than 25% appear just once. Approximately 26% of the sample is held by the ten biggest clonotypes.

The receptor chain draws on TRBV29-1 and TRBJ2-5; TRBD2 aligns with 7 central bases. This TCR came from a man between 18 and 35 years old with Graves' hyperthyroidism. The material sequenced was blood. The CDR3 amino acid sequence is: CIVEGSGEGQETQYF. In nucleotide form, the sequence is TGCATCGTTGAAGGGTCCGGGGAGGGTCAAGAGACCCAGTACTTC.